A single T cell receptor (beta chain) is shown here with its context. The table lists this clone with a count of one. Its antigen is not yet known. No much larger clonotype is one base removed from it; base qualities were not supplied. The CDR3 regions of human TCRbeta chains were analyzed by immunosequencing. Concerning the study's data processing: Repertoire TCRs were matched against a reference library of SARS-CoV-2-specific TCRs generated with the MIRA antigen-specificity platform. Breadth was defined as the fraction of unique TCRs that were SARS-CoV-2-associated, and depth was defined as the fraction of total T cells that were SARS-CoV-2-associated. Each spike-specific TCR was assigned to its reactive spike region and to a CD4 or CD8 class using the MIRA data. Log10-transformed breadth and depth values were compared by one-way ANOVA with Sidak's multiple comparisons tests. TCRdb retrieved this table from immuneACCESS and kept in-frame rearrangements only. Not all clones are present; in checked studies, unresolved V genes account for under half, and no reason is known for the remainder. V and J calls and clone size follow that table, whereas D and trimming were derived from the DNA. The sample profile shows about 140,000 clones; approximately 90% of them were found once. The ten largest clones take up about 3% of the sample.

In light of the paper, this sample's time point label describes: baseline before first vaccination. Samples from vaccinated people were obtained from the UK trials COV001 and COV002, which included a single-blind randomized controlled phase 2/3 trial of AZD1222 (ChAdOx1 nCoV-19) in healthy adults. For TCRbeta chain sequencing, PBMC samples from trial participants were taken at day 0 and at day 28 after the second dose. This sample was included in a study of T cell responses to AZD1222 COVID-19 vaccine (dated by TCRdb to the early 2020s). A note on the overall study: AZD1222 recipients given second doses at about 4 weeks or at about 12 weeks were pooled, since spike-specific TCR depth and breadth were not found to differ between the two schedules. A total of over 230 trial participants underwent TCR sequencing, of whom some 210 received two doses of AZD1222 and some 25 received two doses of the MenACWY control vaccine. Trial participants were enrolled by age into 18-55, 56-69 and 70-plus year subgroups, with about 150, 27 and 61 TCR-sequenced participants respectively.

Overall results and qualifications from the work: Reportedly, almost half of the unique spike-specific TCRs recognized epitopes lying outside the regions that are mutated in the B.1.351 and B.1.1.7 variants. Participants were mostly white British and included more females than males, and it was suggested by the authors that clonal diversity may have been underestimated. CD4 TCRs associated with the vaccine covered the entire spike protein, and the dominant responses were in regions 160-218 and 743-854. After two AZD1222 doses, both the breadth and the depth of spike-specific TCRs were significantly higher than at day 0 and than in MenACWY recipients. Because no day 14 peak-response samples were available, the repertoires could be characterized only after the peak T cell response. Only a handful of AZD1222 recipients were SARS-CoV-2 seropositive at baseline, limiting conclusions about previously exposed vaccinees. In the small 56-69-year group, the increase in depth fell short of significance, most likely because of low power.

CDR1 SEHNR and CDR2 FQNEAQ were looked up in the germline V gene (reference sequence). Including cysteine and phenylalanine, the CDR3 has 14 amino acids. Only the CDR3 region is kept as DNA, spanning 42 bases read in frame from base 1. At the junction V is shortened by 4 bases and J by 4 bases; bases outside the gene matches: 6. The sequence came from an adult in good health. The sequence joins TRBV7-9 to TRBJ1-1, with 7 junctional bases fitting TRBD1. Sequenced here: peripheral blood, sampled on day 0 of AZD1222 vaccination. The CDR3 is CASSSRGGSTEAFF. The nucleotide sequence is given as TGTGCCAGCAGCTCCAGGGGGGGGAGCACTGAAGCTTTCTTT.